These 8 T cell receptor beta chains were sequenced from one sample in a study of yellow fever vaccine responses in identical twins. TCRdb passed the RT-PCR reads through MiXCR, listing each CDR3 protein once. The table shows 710 or so distinct CDR3 sequences, with roughly 78% occurring only once. Sequences were derived from T cells from blood (PBMCs), unsorted or a sorted subset (not recorded which), sampled before or after yellow fever vaccination (not recorded which). The receptors were sampled from a female donor who received the yellow fever vaccine.

V and J are TRBV2 and TRBJ2-3; possible D gene TRBD2, 5 bases. V was trimmed by 6 bases and J by 6 bases, leaving 10 bases between them. CDR3 length: 12 amino acids. In germline, CDR1 is SNHLY, CDR2 FYNNEI. In DNA, the CDR3 is TGTGCCAGCAGCAAGCCGGGGGATACGCAGTATTTT. Its translation is CASSKPGDTQYF.

The chain employs TRBV9 and TRBJ2-5, with 9 bases that match TRBD1. CDR3 size: 14 residues. J lost 4 bases, V lost 0 bases, and 1 base had no gene match. Germline loops: CDR1 SGDLS, CDR2 YYNGEE. CDR3 sequence (DNA): TGTGCCAGCAGCGTAGGGGACAGGGTAGAGACCCAGTACTTC. Residues: CASSVGDRVETQYF.

The V and J genes are TRBV20-1 and TRBJ2-7, with D unclear. Germline assignment: CDR1 DFQATT and CDR2 SNEGSKA (reference sequence). The V gene lost 0 bases and the J gene lost 2 bases, with 14 bases spanning the gap. CDR3 length: 15 amino acids. Here the CDR3 reads CSARDLTSSAYEQYF. The CDR3 nucleotides are TGCAGTGCTAGAGATCTAACGAGCAGCGCCTACGAGCAGTACTTC.

The chain couples TRBV11-1 to TRBJ2-1; D unclear. Germline V gives CDR1 SGHAT, CDR2 FQDESV (reference sequence). The CDR3 is 13 residues long. Trimming left V 1 base short and J 4 bases short, with 5 bases between. CDR3 sequence (DNA): TGTGCCAGCAGCTTAGGCGAATACAATGAGCAGTTCTTC. Protein sequence: CASSLGEYNEQFF.

The V and J genes are TRBV7-3 and TRBJ2-1; TRBD2 matches 7 bases. This CDR3 has 16 amino acids. Germline V gives CDR1 SGHTA, CDR2 FQGTGA. V shed 5 bases and J 4 bases; nucleotides not matched to a gene: 11. CDR3: CASSHIGTNGYNEQFF. As DNA, the CDR3 is TGTGCCAGCAGCCACATCGGGACTAATGGGTACAATGAGCAGTTCTTC.

This sequence joins TRBV11-1 and TRBJ2-7; D remains unclear. There are 12 residues in the CDR3. V dropped 1 base and J dropped 12 bases, with 13 bases sitting between them. The germline V gene has CDR1 SGHAT and CDR2 FQDESV (reference sequence). The CDR3 DNA reads as TGTGCCAGCAGCTTAGAGGTCCCTCCGTGGTACTTC. Residues: CASSLEVPPWYF.

The chain uses TRBV5-1 and TRBJ2-1; 11 nucleotides match TRBD2. The germline CDR1 and CDR2 sequences are SGHRS and YFSETQ. The CDR3 is made up of 17 amino acids. Trimming cost V 3 bases and J 0 bases; bases outside gene matches: 5. Written as DNA, the CDR3 is TGCGCCAGCAGCTCTGGCGGACTAGCGGGCTCCTACAATGAGCAGTTCTTC. Its protein product is CASSSGGLAGSYNEQFF.

This clonotype was counted only a few times. CDR3 bases: TGTGCCAGCAGCTTAGCGGGACTAGCGGGAGTCGGAGCCAAAAACATTCAGTACTTC. It is translated as CASSLAGLAGVGAKNIQYF. The genes are TRBV7-2 and TRBJ2-4; 14 nucleotides agree with TRBD2. The CDR3 totals 19 residues. V was pared by 0 bases and J by 0 bases, with 4 bases of the junction left unmatched. The germline CDR1 and CDR2 sequences are SGHTA and FQGNSA.